This record concerns one TCR beta chain sequence. Its antigen target is currently unknown. Base-call qualities are not available, and no considerably larger clone is one nucleotide away. TCRbeta CDR3 regions were amplified from genomic DNA by means of the immunoSEQ Assay, a bias-controlled multiplex PCR. In the source study's methods: The number of nucleated cells in each sample was estimated from the amplification of reference gene primers within the assay. To quantify the absolute abundance of each unique TCRbeta CDR3 rearrangement, sequence reads were collapsed and filtered. For each sample, productive Simpson clonality was calculated as the square root of Simpson's diversity index across productive rearrangements. Entries here come from immuneACCESS through TCRdb and include only in-frame sequences with V and J called. Some clones fail to appear in such tables; in the studies checked, an unresolved V gene covers under half of the shortfall, and the cause of the remainder is unknown. V, J and clone size were drawn from that table, and D and trimming were deduced from the DNA. In this sample the table shows roughly 250,000 clones, approximately 83% of which occur a single time. The ten largest make up 9.6% of the sample.

The sample belongs to a study of blood T cell repertoires in COVID-19 (dated by TCRdb to the early 2020s). About the investigation overall: Samples covering the acute and convalescent phases of COVID-19 were provided by collaborators in the United States, Italy and Spain. The samples were drawn from the first 160 participants of the ongoing ImmuneRACE study and from over a thousand subjects provided by 6 global collaborators. The repertoires were made available in a free public database intended to serve as a resource for research on the immune response to SARS-CoV-2. A de-identified subject ID, COVID-19 status, age in years and sex were almost always included in the sample metadata. Where available, HLA class I and class II types were obtained from metadata supplied by the sample provider rather than from assay-based typing. The dataset comprised deeply sampled blood TCRbeta repertoires from subjects exposed to, actively infected with, or recovered from COVID-19. The prospective study material was composed of cDNA or gDNA derived from T cells, B-cell-depleted T cells, or PBMCs. Here is what the overall study found, with its caveats: The amount of clinical and demographic metadata varied by source and participant and was provided uncurated.

Collaborating institutions collected whole blood in K2EDTA tubes following their own protocols. Collaborator samples were shipped for TCRbeta analysis as frozen whole blood, isolated PBMCs, or DNA extracted from either sample type. Via the germline V gene (reference sequence), CDR1 is SGHNT and CDR2 YYREEE. Ends trimmed: V by 0 bases, J by 8 bases; bases unmatched to a gene: 7. Including the terminal cysteine and phenylalanine, the CDR3 comprises 15 residues. CDR3 DNA only is kept here, 45 bases in frame from base 1. The receptor comes from an elderly woman with acute or convalescent COVID-19. Here the chain combines TRBV5-4 and TRBJ2-1; a stretch of 8 junction bases matches TRBD2. Sequencing was done on a sample of peripheral blood. The sequenced DNA: TGTGCCAGCAGCTTGGACGGGGGGGCCTTCGATGAGCAGTTCTTC. This yields the protein CASSLDGGAFDEQFF.